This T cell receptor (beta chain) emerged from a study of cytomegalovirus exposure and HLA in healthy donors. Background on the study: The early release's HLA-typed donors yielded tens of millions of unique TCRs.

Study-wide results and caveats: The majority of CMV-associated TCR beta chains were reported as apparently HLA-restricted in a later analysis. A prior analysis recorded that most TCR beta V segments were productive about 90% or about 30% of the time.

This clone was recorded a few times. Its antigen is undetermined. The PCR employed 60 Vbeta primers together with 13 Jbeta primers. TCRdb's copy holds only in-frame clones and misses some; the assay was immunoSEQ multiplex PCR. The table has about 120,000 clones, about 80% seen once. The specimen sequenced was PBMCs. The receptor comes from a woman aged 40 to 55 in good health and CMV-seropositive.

The CDR3 bases are TGTGCCTGGAGTGTCGGGACAGGGGCGGACACCATATATTTT. Residues: CAWSVGTGADTIYF. This chain links TRBV30 with TRBJ1-3; 10 bases fit TRBD1. V dropped 0 bases and J dropped 8; count of bases not matched to a gene: 4. The germline V gene has CDR1 GTSNPN and CDR2 SVGIG (reference sequence). The CDR3 sequence is 14 residues long.